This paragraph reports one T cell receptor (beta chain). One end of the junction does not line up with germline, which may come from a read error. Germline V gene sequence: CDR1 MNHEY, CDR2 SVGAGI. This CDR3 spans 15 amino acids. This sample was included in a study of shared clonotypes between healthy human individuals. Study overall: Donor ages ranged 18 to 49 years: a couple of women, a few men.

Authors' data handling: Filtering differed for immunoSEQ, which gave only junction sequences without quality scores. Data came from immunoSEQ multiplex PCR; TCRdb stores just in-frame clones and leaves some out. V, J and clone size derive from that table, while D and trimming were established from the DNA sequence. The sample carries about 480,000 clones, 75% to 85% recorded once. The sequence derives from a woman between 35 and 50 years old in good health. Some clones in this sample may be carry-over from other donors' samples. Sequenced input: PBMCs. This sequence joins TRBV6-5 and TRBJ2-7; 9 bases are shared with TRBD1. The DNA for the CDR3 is TGTGCCAGCGCCTACACCGGGACAGGGTCCTACGAGCAGCACTTC. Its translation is CASAYTGTGSYEQHF.